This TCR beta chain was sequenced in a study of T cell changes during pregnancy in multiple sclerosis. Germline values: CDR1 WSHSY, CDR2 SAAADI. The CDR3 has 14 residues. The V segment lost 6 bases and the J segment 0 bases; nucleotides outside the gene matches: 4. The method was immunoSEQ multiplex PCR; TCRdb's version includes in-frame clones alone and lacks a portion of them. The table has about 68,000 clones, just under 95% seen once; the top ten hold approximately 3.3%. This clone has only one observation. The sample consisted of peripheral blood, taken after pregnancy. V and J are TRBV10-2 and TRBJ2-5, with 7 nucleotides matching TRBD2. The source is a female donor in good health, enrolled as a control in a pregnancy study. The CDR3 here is CASSPGLDQETQYF. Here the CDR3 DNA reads TGCGCCAGCAGCCCTGGACTAGACCAAGAGACCCAGTACTTC.